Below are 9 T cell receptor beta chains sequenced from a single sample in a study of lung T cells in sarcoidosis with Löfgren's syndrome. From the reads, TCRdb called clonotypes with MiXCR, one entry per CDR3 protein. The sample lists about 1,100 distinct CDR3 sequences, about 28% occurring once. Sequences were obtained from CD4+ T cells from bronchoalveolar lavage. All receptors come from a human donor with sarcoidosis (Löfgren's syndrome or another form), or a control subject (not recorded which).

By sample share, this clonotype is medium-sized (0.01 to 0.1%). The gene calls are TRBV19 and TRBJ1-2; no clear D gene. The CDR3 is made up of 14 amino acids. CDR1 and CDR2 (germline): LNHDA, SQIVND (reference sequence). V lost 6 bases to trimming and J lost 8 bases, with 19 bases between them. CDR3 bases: TGTGCCAGTAGCCCCCCAGCGAACGGAGAGGGCTACACCTTC. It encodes CASSPPANGEGYTF.

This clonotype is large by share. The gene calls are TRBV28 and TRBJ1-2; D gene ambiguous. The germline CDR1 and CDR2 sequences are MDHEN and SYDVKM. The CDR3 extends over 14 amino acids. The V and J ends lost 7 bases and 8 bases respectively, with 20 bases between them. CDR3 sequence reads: CASTPPGSYLGYTF. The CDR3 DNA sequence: TGTGCCAGCACCCCACCCGGGTCCTACCTCGGCTACACCTTC.

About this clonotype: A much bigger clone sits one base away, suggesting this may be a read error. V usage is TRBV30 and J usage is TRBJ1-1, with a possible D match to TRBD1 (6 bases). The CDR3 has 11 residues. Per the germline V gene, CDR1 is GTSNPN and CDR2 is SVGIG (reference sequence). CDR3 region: CANTGNTEASF. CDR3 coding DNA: TGTGCCAATACAGGGAACACTGAAGCTTCCTTT.

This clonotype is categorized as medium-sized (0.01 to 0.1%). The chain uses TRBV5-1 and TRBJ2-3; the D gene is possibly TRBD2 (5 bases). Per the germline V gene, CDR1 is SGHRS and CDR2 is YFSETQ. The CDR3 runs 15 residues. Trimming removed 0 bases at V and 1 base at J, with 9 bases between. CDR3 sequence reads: CASSLDVGGTDTQYF. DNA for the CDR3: TGCGCCAGCAGCTTGGATGTGGGAGGCACAGATACGCAGTATTTT. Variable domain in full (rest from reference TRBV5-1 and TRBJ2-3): KAGVTQTPRYLIKTRGQQVTLSCSPISGHRSVSWYQQTPGQGLQFLFEYFSETQRNKGNFPGRFSGRQFSNSRSEMNVSTLELGDSALYLCASSLDVGGTDTQYFGPGTRLTVL.

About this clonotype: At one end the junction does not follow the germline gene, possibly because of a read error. In nucleotides, the CDR3 is TGCAGTGCTAGAGAACCAGGAAAGAACACCGAAGAGGTCTTT. This sequence encodes CSAREPGKNTEEVF. The chain links TRBV20-1 to TRBJ1-1; D not certain. This CDR3 comprises 14 residues. The V gene's germline CDR1 is DFQATT and CDR2 SNEGSKA (reference sequence).

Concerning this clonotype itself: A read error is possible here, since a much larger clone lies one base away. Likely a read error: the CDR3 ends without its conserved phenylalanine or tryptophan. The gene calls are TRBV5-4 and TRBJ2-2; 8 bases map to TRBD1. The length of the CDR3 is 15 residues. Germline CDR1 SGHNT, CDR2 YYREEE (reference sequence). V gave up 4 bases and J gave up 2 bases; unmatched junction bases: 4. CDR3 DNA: TGTGCCAGCAGCAAGGACAGGGCTAACACCGGGGAGCTGTTTATT. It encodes CASSKDRANTGELFI.

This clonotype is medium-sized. Here the CDR3 DNA reads TGTGCCAGCTCACCACCGCAGGGAACCTACAATGAGCAGTTCTTC. This sequence encodes CASSPPQGTYNEQFF. The chain employs TRBV18 and TRBJ2-1, with D possibly TRBD1 on 5 matching bases. CDR3 length: 15 amino acids. Trimming removed 0 bases at V and 2 bases at J, with 8 bases between. Looked up from germline, CDR1 is KGHSH and CDR2 is LQKENI.

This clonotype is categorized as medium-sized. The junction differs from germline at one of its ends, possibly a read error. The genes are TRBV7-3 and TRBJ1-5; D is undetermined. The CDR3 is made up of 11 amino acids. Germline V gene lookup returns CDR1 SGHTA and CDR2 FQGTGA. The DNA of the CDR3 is TGTGCCAGCAGCCCCTCCGGGCCCGAGCATTTT. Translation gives CASSPSGPEHF.

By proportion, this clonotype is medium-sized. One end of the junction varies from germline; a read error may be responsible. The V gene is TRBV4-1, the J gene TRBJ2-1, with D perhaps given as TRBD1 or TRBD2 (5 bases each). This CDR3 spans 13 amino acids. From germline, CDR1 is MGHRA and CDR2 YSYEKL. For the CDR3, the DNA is TGCGCCGGCAGCCAAGAAGAGGGGTATGAGCAGTTCTTC. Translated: CAGSQEEGYEQFF.